A selection of T cell receptor beta chains follows, all from one sample in a study of cytomegalovirus exposure and HLA in healthy donors. The assay was immunoSEQ multiplex PCR, and TCRdb's table has in-frame clones only and misses some. The sample lists fewer than 85,000 clones, 60% to 80% occurring once. Input material: PBMCs. All receptors derive from a woman between 40 and 50 years old in good health and CMV-seropositive. The CDR3 runs from the conserved cysteine through the conserved F or W.

j_call,v_call,cdr3_aa
TRBJ2-7,TRBV9,CASSVGPAFEQYF
TRBJ1-5,TRBV18,CASSPTGGTQPQHF
TRBJ1-3,TRBV2,CASSVTGINTIYF
TRBJ1-1,TRBV29-1,CSVEDVESEAFF
TRBJ2-7,TRBV10-3,CAISKGLAGGRYEQYF
TRBJ2-7,TRBV5-4,CASSGGLAVVYEQYF
TRBJ2-7,TRBV27,CASGTGDYEQYF
TRBJ2-3,TRBV7-2,CASSHPSGGAGDTQYF
TRBJ1-5,TRBV2,CASTSQQGGQPQHF
TRBJ1-3,TRBV7-8,CASYDTNSGNTIYF
TRBJ2-7,TRBV6-6,CASSSPIAGPYEQYF
TRBJ2-7,TRBV7-2,CASCMAGGPYEQYF
TRBJ1-5,TRBV10-3,CAISESWGGIQPQHF
TRBJ2-1,TRBV11-2,CASSRSGGATVEQFF
TRBJ1-3,TRBV10-2,CASSRGLDGNTIYF
TRBJ2-1,TRBV9,CASSVGAGSYNEQFF